This TCR beta chain was recovered during a study of T and B cells in COVID-19 patients. Study context: The recovered patients had mostly mild to moderate COVID-19 with outpatient management.

Concerning this clonotype: Its antigen remains unidentified.

The germline V gene encodes CDR1 LNHDA and CDR2 SQIVND (reference sequence). The length of the CDR3 is 12 residues. V dropped 4 bases and J dropped 4 bases, with 2 bases sitting between them. Points from the study as a whole: Patients with COVID-19 reportedly showed strongly skewed T cell receptor beta variable and joining gene usage. No sequencing was yet done of CD4+, regulatory or CD8+ subsets, or of SARS-CoV-2-responsive or tetramer+ sorted cells.

BIOMED2 TRB-A/B primer pools were used in multiplex TRB PCR. TCRdb analysed the multiplex PCR reads with MiXCR anew, one entry per CDR3 protein. The sample carries 24,000 or so distinct CDR3 sequences, about 31% recorded once. Blood genomic DNA input for TRB amplification was roughly 220-500 ng. The origin of this receptor is a human donor who had recovered from COVID-19. Sequencing used blood. The chain recombines TRBV19 with TRBJ2-6, with unresolved D. The CDR3 region is CASSSGANVLTF. CDR3 DNA sequence: TGTGCCAGTAGTAGCGGGGCCAACGTCCTGACTTTC. Drawing the rest from reference TRBV19 and TRBJ2-6, the complete variable domain is DGGITQSPKYLFRKEGQNVTLSCEQNLNHDAMYWYRQDPGQGLRLIYYSQIVNDFQKGDIAEGYSVSREKKESFPLTVTSAQKNPTAFYLCASSSGANVLTFGAGSRLTVL.